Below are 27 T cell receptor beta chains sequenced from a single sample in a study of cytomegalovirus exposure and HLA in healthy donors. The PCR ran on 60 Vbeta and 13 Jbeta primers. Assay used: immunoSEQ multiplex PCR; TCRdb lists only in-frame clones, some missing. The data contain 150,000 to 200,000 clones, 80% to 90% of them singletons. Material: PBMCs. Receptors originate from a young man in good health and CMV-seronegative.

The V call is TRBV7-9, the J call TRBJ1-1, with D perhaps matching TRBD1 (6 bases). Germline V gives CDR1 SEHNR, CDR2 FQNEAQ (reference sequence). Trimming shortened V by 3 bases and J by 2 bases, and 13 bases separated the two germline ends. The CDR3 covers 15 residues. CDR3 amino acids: CASSLGTGQNTEAFF. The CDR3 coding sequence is TGTGCCAGCAGCTTGGGAACAGGGCAAAACACTGAAGCTTTCTTT. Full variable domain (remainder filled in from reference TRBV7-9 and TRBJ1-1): DTGVSQNPRHKITKRGQNVTFRCDPISEHNRLYWYRQTLGQGPEFLTYFQNEAQLEKSRLLSDRFSAERPKGSFSTLEIQRTEQGDSAMYLCASSLGTGQNTEAFFGQGTRLTVV.

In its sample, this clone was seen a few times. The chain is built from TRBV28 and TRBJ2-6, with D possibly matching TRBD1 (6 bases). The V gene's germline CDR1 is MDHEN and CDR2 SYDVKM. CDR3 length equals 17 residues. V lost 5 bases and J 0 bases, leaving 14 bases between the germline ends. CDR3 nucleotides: TGTGCCAGCAGTCCGACAGGAGCTTTCTCTGGGGCCAACGTCCTGACTTTC. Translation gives CASSPTGAFSGANVLTF. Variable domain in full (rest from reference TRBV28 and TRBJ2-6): DVKVTQSSRYLVKRTGEKVFLECVQDMDHENMFWYRQDPGLGLRLIYFSYDVKMKEKGDIPEGYSVSREKKERFSLILESASTNQTSMYLCASSPTGAFSGANVLTFGAGSRLTVL.

The CDR3 spells CATSRGPPQPQHF. Here the CDR3 DNA reads TGTGCCACCAGCAGAGGGCCCCCTCAGCCCCAGCATTTT. This chain joins TRBV15 and TRBJ1-5; D gene ambiguous. This CDR3 region has 13 residues. The germline gives CDR1 LNHNV, CDR2 YYDKDF (reference sequence). V was clipped by 1 base and J by 6 bases, with 7 bases between them.

The CDR3 region is CASSPQGALYNEQFF. The CDR3 DNA reads TGTGCCAGCAGCCCGCAGGGCGCGCTCTACAATGAGCAGTTCTTC. V and J are TRBV27 and TRBJ2-1, with a weak D call TRBD1 (5 bases). The CDR3 contains 15 residues. V lost 6 bases to trimming and J lost 3 bases, with 15 bases between them. CDR1 is MNHEY and CDR2 is SMNVEV in the germline V gene (reference sequence).

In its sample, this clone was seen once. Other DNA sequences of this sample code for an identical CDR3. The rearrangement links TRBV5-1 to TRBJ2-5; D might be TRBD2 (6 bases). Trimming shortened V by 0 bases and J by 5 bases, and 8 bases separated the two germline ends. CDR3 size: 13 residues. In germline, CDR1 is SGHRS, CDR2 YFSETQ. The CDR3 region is CASSLGREETQYF. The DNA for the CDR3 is TGCGCCAGCAGCTTGGGCCGGGAGGAGACCCAGTACTTC. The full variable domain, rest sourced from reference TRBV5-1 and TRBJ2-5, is KAGVTQTPRYLIKTRGQQVTLSCSPISGHRSVSWYQQTPGQGLQFLFEYFSETQRNKGNFPGRFSGRQFSNSRSEMNVSTLELGDSALYLCASSLGREETQYFGPGTRLLVL.

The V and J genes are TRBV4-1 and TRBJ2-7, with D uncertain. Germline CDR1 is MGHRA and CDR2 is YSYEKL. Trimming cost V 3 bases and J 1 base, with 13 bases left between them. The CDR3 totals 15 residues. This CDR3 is CASSQPRGASYEQYF. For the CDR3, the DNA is TGCGCCAGCAGCCAGCCTCGAGGCGCGTCCTACGAGCAGTACTTC.

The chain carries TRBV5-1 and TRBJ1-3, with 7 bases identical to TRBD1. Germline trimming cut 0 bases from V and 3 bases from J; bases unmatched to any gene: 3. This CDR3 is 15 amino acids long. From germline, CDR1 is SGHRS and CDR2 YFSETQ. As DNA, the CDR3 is TGCGCCAGCAGCTTGGAGGGGGCCAGTGGAAACACCATATATTTT. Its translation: CASSLEGASGNTIYF.

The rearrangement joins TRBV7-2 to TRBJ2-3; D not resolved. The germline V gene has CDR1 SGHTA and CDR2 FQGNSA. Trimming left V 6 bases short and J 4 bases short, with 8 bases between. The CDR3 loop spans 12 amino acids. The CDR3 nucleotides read TGTGCCAGCAGTCTGTTCCCAGATACGCAGTATTTT. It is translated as CASSLFPDTQYF.

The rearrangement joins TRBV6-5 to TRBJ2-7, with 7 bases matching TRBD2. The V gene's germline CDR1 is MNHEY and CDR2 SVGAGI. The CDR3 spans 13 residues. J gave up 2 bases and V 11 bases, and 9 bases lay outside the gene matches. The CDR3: CAATKAGTYEQYF. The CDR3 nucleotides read TGTGCCGCGACAAAAGCGGGGACCTACGAGCAGTACTTC.

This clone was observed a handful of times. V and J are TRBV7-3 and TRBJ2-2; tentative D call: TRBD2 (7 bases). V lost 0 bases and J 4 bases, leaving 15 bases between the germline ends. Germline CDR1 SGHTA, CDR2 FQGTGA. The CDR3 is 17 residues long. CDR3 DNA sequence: TGTGCCAGCAGCTTAACGGGGGGGCCGACTTCCACCGGGGAGCTGTTTTTT. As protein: CASSLTGGPTSTGELFF.

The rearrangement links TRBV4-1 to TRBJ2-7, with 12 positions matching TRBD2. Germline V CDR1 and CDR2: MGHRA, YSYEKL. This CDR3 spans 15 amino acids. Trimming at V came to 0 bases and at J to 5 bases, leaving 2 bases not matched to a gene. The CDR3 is CASSQEGLAGNEQYF. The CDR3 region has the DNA TGCGCCAGCAGCCAAGAGGGACTAGCGGGTAACGAGCAGTACTTC.

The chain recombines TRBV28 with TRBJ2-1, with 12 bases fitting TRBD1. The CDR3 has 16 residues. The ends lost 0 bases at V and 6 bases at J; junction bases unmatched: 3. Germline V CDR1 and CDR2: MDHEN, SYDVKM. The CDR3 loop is CASSLWGDRGLNEQFF. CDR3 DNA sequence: TGTGCCAGCAGTTTATGGGGGGACAGGGGGCTCAATGAGCAGTTCTTC.

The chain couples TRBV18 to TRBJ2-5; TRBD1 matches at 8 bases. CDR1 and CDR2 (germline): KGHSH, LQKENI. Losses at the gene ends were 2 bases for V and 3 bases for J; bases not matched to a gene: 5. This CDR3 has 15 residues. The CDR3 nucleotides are TGTGCCAGCTCACCAAACACAGGGGGAGAAGAGACCCAGTACTTC. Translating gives CASSPNTGGEETQYF.

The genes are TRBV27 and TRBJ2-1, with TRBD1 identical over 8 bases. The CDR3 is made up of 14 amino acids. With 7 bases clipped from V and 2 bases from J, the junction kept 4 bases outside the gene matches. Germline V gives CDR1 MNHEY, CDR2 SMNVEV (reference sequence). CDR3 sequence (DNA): TGTGCCAGCAAGAGACAGGGGACCTACAATGAGCAGTTCTTC. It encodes CASKRQGTYNEQFF.

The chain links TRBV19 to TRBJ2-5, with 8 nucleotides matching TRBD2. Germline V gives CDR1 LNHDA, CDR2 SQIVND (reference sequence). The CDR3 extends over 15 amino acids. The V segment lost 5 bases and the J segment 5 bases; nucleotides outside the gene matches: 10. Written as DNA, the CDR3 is TGTGCCAGTAGTCCGCGGGGGGCACCTCGGGAGACCCAGTACTTC. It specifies CASSPRGAPRETQYF.

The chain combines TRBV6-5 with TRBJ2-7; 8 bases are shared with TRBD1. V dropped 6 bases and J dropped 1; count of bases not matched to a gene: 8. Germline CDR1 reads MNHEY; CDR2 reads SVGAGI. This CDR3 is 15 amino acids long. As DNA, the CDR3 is TGTGCCAGCAGCCGACCCGGGACAGGTTCCTACGAGCAGTACTTC. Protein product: CASSRPGTGSYEQYF.

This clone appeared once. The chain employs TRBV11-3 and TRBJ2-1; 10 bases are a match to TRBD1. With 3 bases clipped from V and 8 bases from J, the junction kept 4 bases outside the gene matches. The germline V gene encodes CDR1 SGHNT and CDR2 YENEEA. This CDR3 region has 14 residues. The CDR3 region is CASSLTDRGYEQFF. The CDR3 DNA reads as TGTGCCAGCAGCTTGACGGACAGGGGGTATGAGCAGTTCTTC. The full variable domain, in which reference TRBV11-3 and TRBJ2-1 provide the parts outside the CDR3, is EAGVVQSPRYKIIEKKQPVAFWCNPISGHNTLYWYLQNLGQGPELLIRYENEEAVDDSQLPKDRFSAERLKGVDSTLKIQPAELGDSAVYLCASSLTDRGYEQFFGPGTRLTVL.

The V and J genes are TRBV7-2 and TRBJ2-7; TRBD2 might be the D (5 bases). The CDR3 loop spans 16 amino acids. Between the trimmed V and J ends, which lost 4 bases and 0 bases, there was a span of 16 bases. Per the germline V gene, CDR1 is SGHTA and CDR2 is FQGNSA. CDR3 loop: CASSSEAGPPSYEQYF. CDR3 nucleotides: TGTGCCAGCAGCTCCGAGGCGGGCCCCCCCTCCTACGAGCAGTACTTC.

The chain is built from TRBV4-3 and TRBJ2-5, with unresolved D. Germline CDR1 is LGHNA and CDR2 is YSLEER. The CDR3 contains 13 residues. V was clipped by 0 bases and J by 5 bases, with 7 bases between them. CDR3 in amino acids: CASSQDFTETQYF. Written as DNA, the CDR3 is TGCGCCAGCAGCCAAGATTTTACTGAGACCCAGTACTTC.

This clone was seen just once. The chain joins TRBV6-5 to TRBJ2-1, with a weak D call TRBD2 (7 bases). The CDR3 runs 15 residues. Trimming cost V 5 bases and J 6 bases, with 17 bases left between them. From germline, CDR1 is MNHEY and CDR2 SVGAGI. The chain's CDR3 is CASSPGGRIGNEQFF. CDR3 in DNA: TGTGCCAGCAGTCCCGGGGGGCGGATTGGCAATGAGCAGTTCTTC.

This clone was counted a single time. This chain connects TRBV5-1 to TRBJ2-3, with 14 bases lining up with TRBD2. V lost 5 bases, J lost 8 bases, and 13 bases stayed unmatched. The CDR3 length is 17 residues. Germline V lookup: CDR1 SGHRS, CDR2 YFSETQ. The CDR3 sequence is CASSQGLAGGFKGTQYF. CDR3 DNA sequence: TGCGCCAGCAGTCAAGGACTAGCGGGGGGATTCAAGGGTACGCAGTATTTT.

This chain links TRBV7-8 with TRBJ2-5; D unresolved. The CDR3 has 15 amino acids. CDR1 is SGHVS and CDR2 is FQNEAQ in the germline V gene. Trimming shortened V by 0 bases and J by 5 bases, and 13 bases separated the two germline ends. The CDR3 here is CASSLARDLGETQYF. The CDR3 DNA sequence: TGTGCCAGCAGCTTAGCGAGAGACCTCGGGGAGACCCAGTACTTC.

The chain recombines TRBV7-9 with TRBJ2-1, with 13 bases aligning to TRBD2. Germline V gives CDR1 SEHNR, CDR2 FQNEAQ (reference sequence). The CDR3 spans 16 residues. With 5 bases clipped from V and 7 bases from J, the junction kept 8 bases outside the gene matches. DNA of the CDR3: TGTGCCAGCAGCACCCCCGGACTAGCGGGGGCAAATGAGCAGTTCTTC. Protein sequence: CASSTPGLAGANEQFF.

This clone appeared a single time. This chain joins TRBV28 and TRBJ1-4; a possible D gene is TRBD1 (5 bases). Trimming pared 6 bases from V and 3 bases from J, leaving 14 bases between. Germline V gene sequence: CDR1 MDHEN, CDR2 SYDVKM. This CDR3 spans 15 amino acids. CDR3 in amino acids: CASRGGAGSNEKLFF. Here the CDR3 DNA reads TGTGCCAGCAGGGGGGGAGCGGGCTCTAATGAAAAACTGTTTTTT.

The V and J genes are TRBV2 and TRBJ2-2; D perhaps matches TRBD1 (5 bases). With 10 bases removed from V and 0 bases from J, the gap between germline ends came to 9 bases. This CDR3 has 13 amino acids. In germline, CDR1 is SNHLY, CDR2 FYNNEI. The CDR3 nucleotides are TGTGCCATACAGGAAGCGAACACCGGGGAGCTGTTTTTT. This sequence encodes CAIQEANTGELFF.

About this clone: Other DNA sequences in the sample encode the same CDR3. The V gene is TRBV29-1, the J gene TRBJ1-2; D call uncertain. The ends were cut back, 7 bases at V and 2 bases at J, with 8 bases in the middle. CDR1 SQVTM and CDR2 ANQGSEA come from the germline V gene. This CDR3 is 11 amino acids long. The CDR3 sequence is CSARGNYGYTF. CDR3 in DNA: TGCAGCGCACGGGGAAACTATGGCTACACCTTC.

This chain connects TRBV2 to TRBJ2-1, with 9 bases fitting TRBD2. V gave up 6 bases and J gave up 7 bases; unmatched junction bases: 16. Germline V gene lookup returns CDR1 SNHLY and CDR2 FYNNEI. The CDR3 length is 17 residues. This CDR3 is CASSAIPGGGAENEQFF. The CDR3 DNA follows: TGTGCCAGCAGCGCCATTCCGGGCGGGGGGGCTGAGAATGAGCAGTTCTTC. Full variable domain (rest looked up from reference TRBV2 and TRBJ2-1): EPEVTQTPSHQVTQMGQEVILRCVPISNHLYFYWYRQILGQKVEFLVSFYNNEISEKSEIFDDQFSVERPDGSNFTLKIRSTKLEDSAMYFCASSAIPGGGAENEQFFGPGTRLTVL.